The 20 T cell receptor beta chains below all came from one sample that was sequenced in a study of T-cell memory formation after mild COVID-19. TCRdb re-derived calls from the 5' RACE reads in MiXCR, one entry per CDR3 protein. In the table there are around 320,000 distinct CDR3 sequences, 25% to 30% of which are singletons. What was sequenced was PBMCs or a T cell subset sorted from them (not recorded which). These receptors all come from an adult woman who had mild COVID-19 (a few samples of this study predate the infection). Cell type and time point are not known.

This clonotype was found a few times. The CDR3 bases are TGTGCCAGCAGCTTCGGGGGCATGACTGAAGCTTTCTTT. Translated, it gives CASSFGGMTEAFF. This chain connects TRBV5-6 to TRBJ1-1, with a possible D match to TRBD1 (6 bases). Germline V gene lookup returns CDR1 SGHDT and CDR2 YYEEEE. CDR3 length equals 13 residues. V lost 2 bases and J lost 5, with 10 bases in between.

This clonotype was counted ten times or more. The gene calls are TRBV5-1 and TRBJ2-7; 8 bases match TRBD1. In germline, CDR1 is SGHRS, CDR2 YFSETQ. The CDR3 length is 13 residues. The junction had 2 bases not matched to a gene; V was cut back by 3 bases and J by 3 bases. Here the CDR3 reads CASSSDRGYEQYF. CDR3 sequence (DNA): TGCGCCAGCAGCTCTGACAGGGGCTACGAGCAGTACTTC.

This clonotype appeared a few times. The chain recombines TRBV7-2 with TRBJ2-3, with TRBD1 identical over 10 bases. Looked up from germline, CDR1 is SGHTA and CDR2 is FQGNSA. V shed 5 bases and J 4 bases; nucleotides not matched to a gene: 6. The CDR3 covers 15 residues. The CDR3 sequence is CASSPRTGGADTQYF. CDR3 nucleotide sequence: TGTGCCAGCAGCCCCCGGACAGGGGGTGCAGATACGCAGTATTTT.

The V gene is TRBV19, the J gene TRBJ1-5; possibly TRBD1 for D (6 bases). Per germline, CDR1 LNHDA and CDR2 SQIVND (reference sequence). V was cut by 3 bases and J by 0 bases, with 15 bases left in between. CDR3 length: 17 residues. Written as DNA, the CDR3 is TGTGCCAGTAGTATCCCGGGGGCGGGTTATAGCAATCAGCCCCAGCATTTT. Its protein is CASSIPGAGYSNQPQHF.

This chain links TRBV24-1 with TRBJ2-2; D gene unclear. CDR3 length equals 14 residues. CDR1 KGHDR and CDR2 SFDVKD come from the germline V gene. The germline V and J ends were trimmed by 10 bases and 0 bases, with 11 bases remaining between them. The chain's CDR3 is CATGGQANTGELFF. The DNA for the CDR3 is TGTGCCACTGGTGGGCAGGCGAACACCGGGGAGCTGTTTTTT.

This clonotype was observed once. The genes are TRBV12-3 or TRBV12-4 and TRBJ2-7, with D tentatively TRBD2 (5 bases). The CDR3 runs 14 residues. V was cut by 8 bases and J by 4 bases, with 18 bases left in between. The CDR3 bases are TGTGCCAGCGCGTCCCCCGGGGTTCGGTACGAGCAGTACTTC. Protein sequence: CASASPGVRYEQYF.

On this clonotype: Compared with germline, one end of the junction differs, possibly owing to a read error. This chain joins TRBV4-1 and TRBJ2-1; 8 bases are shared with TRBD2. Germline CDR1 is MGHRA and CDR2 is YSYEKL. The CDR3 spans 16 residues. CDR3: CACSQGVAGGPNEQFF. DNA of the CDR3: TGCGCCTGCAGCCAAGGCGTTGCGGGGGGTCCCAATGAGCAGTTCTTC.

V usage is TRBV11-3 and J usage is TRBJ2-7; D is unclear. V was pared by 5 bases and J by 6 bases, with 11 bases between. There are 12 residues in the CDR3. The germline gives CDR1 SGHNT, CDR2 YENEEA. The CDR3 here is CASSLRLGEQYF. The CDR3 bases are TGTGCCAGCAGCCTAAGACTCGGCGAGCAGTACTTC.

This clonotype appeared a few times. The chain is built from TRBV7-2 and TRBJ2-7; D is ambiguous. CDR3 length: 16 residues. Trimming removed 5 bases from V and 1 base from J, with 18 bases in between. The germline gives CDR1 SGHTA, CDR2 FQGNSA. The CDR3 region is CASSVLDTSNSYEQYF. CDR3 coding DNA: TGTGCCAGCAGCGTCTTAGACACCAGTAATTCCTACGAGCAGTACTTC.

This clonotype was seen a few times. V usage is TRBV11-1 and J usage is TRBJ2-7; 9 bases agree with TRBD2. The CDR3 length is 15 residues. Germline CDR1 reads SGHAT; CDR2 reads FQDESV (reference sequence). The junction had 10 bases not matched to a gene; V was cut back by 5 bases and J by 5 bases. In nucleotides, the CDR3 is TGTGCCAGCAGCCCCCTTAGCGGGAGCATCAACGAGCAGTACTTC. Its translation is CASSPLSGSINEQYF.

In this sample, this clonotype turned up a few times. The DNA of the CDR3 is TGTGCCAGCAGCCGAGGACTAGCGCTGAACTACGAGCAGTACTTC. Encoded protein: CASSRGLALNYEQYF. V is TRBV4-2 and J is TRBJ2-7, with TRBD2 matching 9 bases. The V gene end was trimmed by 4 bases and the J gene end by 3 bases; junction bases not matched to a gene: 7. Germline-derived CDR1 and CDR2 are LGHNA and YNFKEQ. The CDR3 contains 15 residues.

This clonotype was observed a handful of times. The CDR3 region has the DNA TGTGCCAGCAGCGACGGGGGGGTAGGGGGTGAGCAGTTCTTC. Its protein is CASSDGGVGGEQFF. V gene TRBV3-1 combines with J gene TRBJ2-1; the match to TRBD2 covers 8 bases. The germline V gene has CDR1 LGHDT and CDR2 YNNKEL (reference sequence). The CDR3 sequence is 14 residues long. V shed 5 bases and J 9 bases; nucleotides not matched to a gene: 9.

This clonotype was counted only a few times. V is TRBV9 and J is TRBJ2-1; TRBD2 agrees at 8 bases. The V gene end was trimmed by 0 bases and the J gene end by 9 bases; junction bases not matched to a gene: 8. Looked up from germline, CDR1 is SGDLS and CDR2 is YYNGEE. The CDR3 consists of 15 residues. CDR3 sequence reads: CASSVGGSGGSEQFF. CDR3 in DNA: TGTGCCAGCAGCGTAGGCGGGAGCGGGGGATCTGAGCAGTTCTTC.

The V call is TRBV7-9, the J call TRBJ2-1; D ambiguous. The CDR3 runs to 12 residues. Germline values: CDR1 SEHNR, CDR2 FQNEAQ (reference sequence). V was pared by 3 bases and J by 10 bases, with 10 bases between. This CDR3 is CASSFGFPEQFF. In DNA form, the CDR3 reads TGTGCCAGCAGCTTTGGATTCCCGGAGCAGTTCTTC.

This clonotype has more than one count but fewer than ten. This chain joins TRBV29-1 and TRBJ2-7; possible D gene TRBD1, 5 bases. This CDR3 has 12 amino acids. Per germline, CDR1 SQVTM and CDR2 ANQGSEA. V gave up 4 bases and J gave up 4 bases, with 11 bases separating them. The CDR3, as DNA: TGCAGCGTTGTGACAGAGATATACGAGCAGTACTTC. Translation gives CSVVTEIYEQYF.

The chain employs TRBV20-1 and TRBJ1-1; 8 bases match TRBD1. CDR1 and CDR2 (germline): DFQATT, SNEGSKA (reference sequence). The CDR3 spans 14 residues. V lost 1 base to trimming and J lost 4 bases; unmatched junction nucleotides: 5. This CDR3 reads CSARGFTGGTEAFF. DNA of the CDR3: TGCAGTGCTAGAGGTTTTACAGGGGGCACTGAAGCTTTCTTT.

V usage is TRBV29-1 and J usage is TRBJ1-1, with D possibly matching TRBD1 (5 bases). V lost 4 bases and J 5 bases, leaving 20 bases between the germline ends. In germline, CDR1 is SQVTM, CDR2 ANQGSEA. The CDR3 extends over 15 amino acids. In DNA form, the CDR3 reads TGCAGCGTTGCCTTCTCGGCCGGGGCGAGGACTGAAGCTTTCTTT. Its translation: CSVAFSAGARTEAFF.

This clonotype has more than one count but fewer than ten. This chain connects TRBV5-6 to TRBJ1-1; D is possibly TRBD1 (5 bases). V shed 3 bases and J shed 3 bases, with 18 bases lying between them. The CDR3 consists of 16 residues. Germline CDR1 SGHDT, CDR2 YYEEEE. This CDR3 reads CASSSLPGASHTEAFF. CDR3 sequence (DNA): TGTGCCAGCAGCTCTCTTCCCGGGGCCTCGCACACTGAAGCTTTCTTT.

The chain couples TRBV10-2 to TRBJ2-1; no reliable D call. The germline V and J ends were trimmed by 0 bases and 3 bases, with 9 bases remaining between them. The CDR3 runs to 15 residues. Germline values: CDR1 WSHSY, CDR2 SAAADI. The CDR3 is CASSESQVRYNEQFF. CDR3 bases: TGCGCCAGCAGTGAGTCTCAGGTGCGCTACAATGAGCAGTTCTTC.

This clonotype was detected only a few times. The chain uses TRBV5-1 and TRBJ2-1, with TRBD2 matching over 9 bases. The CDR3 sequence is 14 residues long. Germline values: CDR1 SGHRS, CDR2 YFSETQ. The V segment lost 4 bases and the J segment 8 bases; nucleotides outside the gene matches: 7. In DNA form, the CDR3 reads TGCGCCAGCAGCCCCAGATGGACTAGCGATGAGCAGTTCTTC. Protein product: CASSPRWTSDEQFF.